The 19 T cell receptor beta chains in this list originate from one sample, sequenced in a study of blood T cell repertoires in COVID-19 (dated by TCRdb to 2018 to 2021). Library creation used the immunoSEQ multiplex PCR assay. The immuneACCESS repertoire file appears here via TCRdb, limited to in-frame rearrangements. These files lack a portion of the clones; in checked studies, under half of the deficit traces to unresolved V genes, and the cause of the others is not known. The sample has roughly 220,000 clones on record, just under 85% of them singletons. The leading ten clones occupy under 1.5% of the sample. Specimen: PBMCs or T cells enriched from blood (not recorded which). These receptors all come from a woman aged 40 to 49 with acute COVID-19.

This chain connects TRBV5-1 to TRBJ2-7; a possible D gene is TRBD1 (6 bases). Germline CDR1 SGHRS, CDR2 YFSETQ. The CDR3 length is 16 residues. V dropped 1 base and J dropped 2 bases, with 16 bases sitting between them. The DNA of the CDR3 is TGCGCCAGCAGCTTGTATCCAGGGGACGTAACCTACGAGCAGTACTTC. Protein: CASSLYPGDVTYEQYF. Based on the CDR3 plus reference TRBV5-1 and TRBJ2-7, the full variable domain is KAGVTQTPRYLIKTRGQQVTLSCSPISGHRSVSWYQQTPGQGLQFLFEYFSETQRNKGNFPGRFSGRQFSNSRSEMNVSTLELGDSALYLCASSLYPGDVTYEQYFGPGTRLTVT.

This chain connects TRBV3-1 (or the pseudogene TRBV3-2) to TRBJ2-7, with TRBD2 matching 10 bases. CDR3 length: 16 amino acids. Trimming removed 3 bases from V and 6 bases from J; junction bases left unmatched: 11. In germline, CDR1 is LGHDT, CDR2 YNNKEL (reference sequence). The CDR3 region is CASSQEGSGGLSEQYF. The CDR3 nucleotides are TGTGCCAGCAGCCAGGAGGGTAGCGGGGGGCTTTCCGAGCAGTACTTC.

This chain connects TRBV3-1 (or the pseudogene TRBV3-2) to TRBJ1-4; 8 bases agree with TRBD1. After removal of 4 bases from V and 14 bases from J, the junction contained 15 bases not matched to a gene. Germline V gene lookup returns CDR1 LGHDT and CDR2 YNNKEL (reference sequence). CDR3 length equals 15 residues. The DNA of the CDR3 is TGTGCCAGCAGCCCCCGGGACAGGACAATGAAAAGGCTGTTTTTT. This codes for CASSPRDRTMKRLFF.

This clone has ten or more counts. The chain recombines TRBV10-3 with TRBJ2-7; D ambiguous. This CDR3 contains 14 residues. The ends were cut back, 3 bases at V and 0 bases at J, with 9 bases in the middle. Germline CDR1 ENHRY, CDR2 SYGVKD. Written as DNA, the CDR3 is TGTGCCATCAGTGATTTAGAACTCTCCTACGAGCAGTACTTC. It is translated as CAISDLELSYEQYF.

The V gene is TRBV27, the J gene TRBJ2-2; possibly TRBD2 for D (6 bases). V lost 4 bases and J lost 6, with 15 bases in between. The CDR3 is 15 amino acids. Germline V gene lookup returns CDR1 MNHEY and CDR2 SMNVEV (reference sequence). The chain's CDR3 is CASSWKRWGAGELFF. CDR3 in DNA: TGTGCCAGCAGTTGGAAGCGGTGGGGGGCCGGGGAGCTGTTTTTT.

This sequence joins TRBV19 and TRBJ2-1; 8 bases match TRBD2. This CDR3 comprises 15 residues. V was clipped by 10 bases and J by 6 bases; unmatched bases: 14. CDR1 is LNHDA, CDR2 SQIVND, per germline (reference sequence). In DNA, the CDR3 is TGTGCCACCCAAACACGGGGGGGCCAATTCAATGAGCAGTTCTTC. Its protein product is CATQTRGGQFNEQFF.

The chain joins TRBV4-2 to TRBJ1-6; no clear D gene. The V gene's germline CDR1 is LGHNA and CDR2 YNFKEQ. V lost 0 bases and J 0 bases, leaving 9 bases between the germline ends. The CDR3 contains 17 residues. CDR3 in amino acids: CASSQDGESSYNSPLHF. The CDR3 DNA reads TGTGCCAGCAGCCAAGATGGGGAGAGCTCCTATAATTCACCCCTCCACTTT.

The chain uses TRBV9 and TRBJ1-6, with D unclear. The length of the CDR3 is 14 residues. Germline V gene sequence: CDR1 SGDLS, CDR2 YYNGEE. The V end lost 4 bases, the J end lost 8 bases, and 13 bases lay between the germline ends. The chain's CDR3 is CASSNRPSDSPLHF. CDR3 DNA sequence: TGTGCCAGCAGCAACCGACCGAGCGATTCACCCCTCCACTTT.

In nucleotides, the CDR3 is TGTGCCAGCAGGGCCGCAGATATCTCCTACAATGAGCAGTTCTTC. Protein sequence: CASRAADISYNEQFF. J is TRBJ2-1 and V is TRBV27; no definite D call. The CDR3 runs 15 residues. Trimming removed 6 bases at V and 0 bases at J, with 12 bases between. Germline V gene lookup returns CDR1 MNHEY and CDR2 SMNVEV (reference sequence).

The rearrangement uses TRBV14 and TRBJ2-1; 9 positions match TRBD1. V was pared by 6 bases and J by 4 bases, with 10 bases of the junction left unmatched. There are 16 residues in the CDR3. Per germline, CDR1 SGHDN and CDR2 FVKESK. For the CDR3, the DNA is TGTGCCAGCAGTCGGGACAGGGATCGGCCTTACAATGAGCAGTTCTTC. It is translated as CASSRDRDRPYNEQFF.

This chain links TRBV2 with TRBJ2-3, with 8 bases that match TRBD1. Germline-derived CDR1 and CDR2 are SNHLY and FYNNEI. V was clipped by 6 bases and J by 6 bases; unmatched bases: 11. This CDR3 region has 15 residues. The CDR3 coding sequence is TGTGCCAGCAGCAAGCTGACAGGGGTGGGGGATACGCAGTATTTT. Its translation is CASSKLTGVGDTQYF.

The chain has TRBV25-1 and TRBJ1-2; 8 nucleotides agree with TRBD1. Per germline, CDR1 MGHDK and CDR2 SYGVNS. V trimming: 6 bases; J trimming: 3 bases; junction bases outside the gene matches: 6. This CDR3 comprises 14 residues. CDR3 in DNA: TGTGCCAGCAGCCGGCCGGGACAGGACTATGGCTACACCTTC. This translates into CASSRPGQDYGYTF.

Worth noting for this clone: A junction end diverges from the germline sequence, so it may reflect a read error. The chain carries TRBV15 and TRBJ2-5, with a tentative D call TRBD2 (6 bases). Germline CDR1 is LNHNV and CDR2 is YYDKDF (reference sequence). The CDR3 is 14 amino acids. The CDR3 bases are TGTGCCACCAACCGGGACTCCGGGTCGGAGATCCAGTACTTC. Its protein is CATNRDSGSEIQYF.

The chain employs TRBV6-2 or TRBV6-3 and TRBJ1-3; D perhaps matches TRBD1 (5 bases). The CDR3 totals 13 residues. Germline values: CDR1 MNHEY, CDR2 SVGEGT. V was trimmed by 5 bases and J by 2 bases, leaving 7 bases between them. DNA for the CDR3: TGTGCCAGCAGTCCAGGGCCTGGAAACACCATATATTTT. It translates to CASSPGPGNTIYF.

V gene TRBV3-1 (or the pseudogene TRBV3-2) combines with J gene TRBJ2-7, with no clear D. V was trimmed by 1 base and J by 6 bases, leaving 7 bases between them. The length of the CDR3 is 12 residues. Germline CDR1 is LGHDT and CDR2 is YNNKEL (reference sequence). The CDR3 sequence: CASSQGRAEQYF. The DNA of the CDR3 is TGTGCCAGCAGCCAAGGTCGAGCCGAGCAGTACTTC.

The chain has TRBV15 and TRBJ2-7; 7 bases match TRBD2. This CDR3 contains 13 residues. Germline CDR1 is LNHNV and CDR2 is YYDKDF (reference sequence). V shed 5 bases and J 2 bases; nucleotides not matched to a gene: 3. CDR3 DNA sequence: TGTGCCACCAGCGGTGGACTAGCCTACGAGCAGTACTTC. Translated, it gives CATSGGLAYEQYF.

The gene calls are TRBV2 and TRBJ2-1, with D possibly TRBD1 on 6 matching bases. The CDR3 is 15 residues long. CDR1 and CDR2 (germline): SNHLY, FYNNEI. Trimming took 2 bases from V and 8 from J, leaving 16 bases between them. The CDR3 DNA reads as TGTGCCAGCAGTGAATTTGGGCAGGGGATGGATGAGCAGTTCTTC. As protein: CASSEFGQGMDEQFF.

The chain employs TRBV5-6 and TRBJ1-2; 12 bases match TRBD1. Trimming at V came to 4 bases and at J to 6 bases, leaving 4 bases not matched to a gene. CDR1 is SGHDT and CDR2 is YYEEEE in the germline V gene. The CDR3 consists of 14 residues. The CDR3: CASSGDRGPNGYTF. DNA for the CDR3: TGTGCCAGCAGCGGGGACAGGGGGCCGAATGGCTACACCTTC.

The chain is built from TRBV24-1 and TRBJ2-1; maybe TRBD1 (5 bases). This CDR3 spans 18 amino acids. Trimming removed 4 bases at V and 5 bases at J, with 23 bases between. Germline lookup yields CDR1 KGHDR and CDR2 SFDVKD. The CDR3 bases are TGTGCCACCAGTGAGTCAAGGGGCGCCTTTATTAGCCACAATGAGCAGTTCTTC. Protein sequence: CATSESRGAFISHNEQFF.